A single sample gave rise to the 6 T cell receptor beta chains below, sequenced in a study of response to subunit inactivated influenza vaccine. TCRdb used MiXCR to reprocess the RT-PCR reads, holding one entry per CDR3 protein. The data hold 450,000 to 600,000 distinct CDR3 sequences, with 16% observed a single time. Sequencing was performed on CD4+ T cells sorted from PBMCs, taken around 25 months after vaccination. These receptors all stem from a man between 50 and 75 years old who received an inactivated influenza vaccine.

This clonotype was recorded many times. The J gene is TRBJ2-3, the V gene TRBV6-5; 9 nucleotides agree with TRBD1. The CDR3 is 15 amino acids. CDR1 is MNHEY, CDR2 SVGAGI, per germline. V shed 3 bases, J shed 1 base, and the junction held 2 bases outside the gene matches. The CDR3: CASSYGQGRTDTQYF. CDR3 nucleotides: TGTGCCAGCAGTTATGGACAGGGGCGCACAGATACGCAGTATTTT.

The table lists this clonotype with many counts. This CDR3 is CASSPDGYYSYEQYF. The CDR3, as DNA: TGTGCCAGCAGCCCAGACGGCTACTACTCCTACGAGCAGTACTTC. The gene calls are TRBV9 and TRBJ2-7; D remains unclear. Germline CDR1 and CDR2: SGDLS and YYNGEE. V dropped 4 bases and J dropped 0 bases, with 14 bases sitting between them. CDR3 length: 15 residues.

The CDR3: CASPKVVSNQPQHF. For the CDR3, the DNA is TGTGCAAGTCCCAAAGTGGTTAGCAATCAGCCCCAGCATTTT. The chain is built from TRBV12-2 and TRBJ1-5. TRBV12-2 is a pseudogene segment. The CDR3 consists of 14 residues.

V usage is TRBV4-1 and J usage is TRBJ1-4; D remains unclear. The CDR3 is 14 residues long. Germline lookup yields CDR1 MGHRA and CDR2 YSYEKL. V lost 3 bases and J 3 bases, leaving 8 bases between the germline ends. Written as DNA, the CDR3 is TGCGCCAGCAGCCACGCAGCACCTAATGAAAAACTGTTTTTT. The encoded protein is CASSHAAPNEKLFF.

The table lists this clonotype with a few counts. The CDR3 bases are TGTGCCAGCAGTGAAATGGTTGGGGCCAACGTCCTGACTTTC. It translates to CASSEMVGANVLTF. This chain connects TRBV6-1 to TRBJ2-6, with D unresolved. The length of the CDR3 is 14 residues. The germline CDR1 and CDR2 sequences are MNHNS and SASEGT. Deletions cut 2 bases from V and 3 bases from J, with 5 bases between.

In this sample, this clonotype turned up a few times. This chain connects TRBV12-3 or TRBV12-4 to TRBJ2-7; TRBD2 matches 10 bases. The J segment lost 0 bases and the V segment lost 3 bases, leaving 5 bases of the junction unmatched. The CDR3 sequence is 16 residues long. For the CDR3, the DNA is TGTGCCAGCAGTTTGGGTAGCGGGAGGTTCTCCTACGAGCAGTACTTC. Its translation is CASSLGSGRFSYEQYF.